This T cell receptor beta chain was sequenced in a study of shared clonotypes between healthy human individuals (dated by TCRdb to the early 2020s). A note on the overall study: A couple of women and a few men aged 18 to 49 years were included in the cohort. To estimate repertoire size and how much clonotypes are shared between individuals, the study performed deep sequencing of blood TCR repertoires from roughly five healthy adults. Libraries were prepared and TCR repertoires were sequenced by different laboratories using diverse techniques, in order to increase sequencing depth and limit assay-specific biases. Per donor, leukapheresis produced somewhere between about 0.9 and 9 billion PBMCs. The investigation overall reported the following: Pairwise subsampling indicated that sequencing depth was expected to affect the degree of clonotype sharing among donors. Because the study included a small number of donors, the genetic and exposure-history diversity represented was limited. Only blood was sampled, and tissue TCR repertoires likely differ from those in blood.

Using the deep immunoSEQ assay, TCR CDR3 regions were amplified from genomic DNA by multiplex PCR. Extracted genomic DNA from each cell subset was spread evenly across all wells of several immunoSEQ 96-well plates, with each plate serving as a replicate. Each replicate PCR for unsorted PBMC received 300 to 350 ng genomic DNA, equal to 30,000 or so T cell genomes. Ten immunoSEQ deep assay plates were used to sequence the unsorted PBMC genomic DNA. The purified libraries were quantified using a Qubit 3.0 fluorometer, sized with a Bioanalyzer 2100, and then quantified again using the KAPA Library Quantification kit. Every immunoSEQ 96-well plate was sequenced on a separate single-read 150-cycle Illumina NextSeq 550 flow cell. On the authors' methods: The immunoSEQ output contained only junctional sequences without quality scores, so filtering could not match that applied to full-length reads. Sequences were annotated with PyIR, a Python wrapper for IgBLAST v1.9, using IMGT germline references to assign V/J genes and CDR3. Reads were filtered out if the reads had weak V/J assignments (E-value above 1e-6), no CDR3, stop codons, out-of-frame junctions, or ambiguous translated residues. V3J clonotypes were defined as sequences sharing an identical inferred V gene, J gene, and CDR3 amino acid sequence. To compute the percentage overlap between repertoires, the number of shared unique clonotypes was divided by the size of the smaller repertoire. RTK rarefaction, the Chao1 estimator, and Recon v2.1 estimates of unobserved clonotypes were used to assess repertoire richness. As stored in TCRdb, this immuneACCESS dataset retains in-frame rearrangements with V and J assigned. A fraction of the clones does not appear; measured against another copy, unresolved V genes explain less than half of the discrepancy, and the remainder lacks a known reason. The V and J calls and clone size are taken from that table; D and trimming were inferred from the DNA. A total of roughly 500,000 clones appear in this sample, 70% to 80% of them only once. Together, the top ten hold over 10% of the sample.

This clone was detected only once. Its antigen target is currently unknown. Base qualities are not recorded, but no much larger clone differs from it by a single base. The donors were healthy, HIV-negative adults with no recently reported acute infections or vaccinations. All donors were Caucasian adults living in Nashville, Tennessee, USA. In the unsorted samples, approximately 82 million PBMCs were counted, and genomic DNA was extracted using the QIAamp DNA Blood Mini kit. Blood was collected by leukapheresis, and PBMCs were isolated by Ficoll-Histopaque density gradient centrifugation and then cryopreserved in liquid nitrogen vapor phase. The sample was PBMCs. This receptor was obtained from a woman in her 40s in good health. Some clones in this sample may be carry-over from other donors' samples.

The CDR3 region reads CASSHDRGGHEQYF. The DNA reads TGTGCCAGCAGCCATGACAGGGGGGGCCACGAGCAGTACTTC. The chain is made from TRBV28 and TRBJ2-7, with 9 bases matching TRBD1. Taken from cysteine to phenylalanine, the CDR3 has 14 residues. Solely the CDR3 DNA is kept, with 42 bases framed from the first base. V ends up 6 bases short and J 5 bases short, with an unmatched junction base count of 8. CDR1 and CDR2 are read off the germline V gene as MDHEN and SYDVKM.